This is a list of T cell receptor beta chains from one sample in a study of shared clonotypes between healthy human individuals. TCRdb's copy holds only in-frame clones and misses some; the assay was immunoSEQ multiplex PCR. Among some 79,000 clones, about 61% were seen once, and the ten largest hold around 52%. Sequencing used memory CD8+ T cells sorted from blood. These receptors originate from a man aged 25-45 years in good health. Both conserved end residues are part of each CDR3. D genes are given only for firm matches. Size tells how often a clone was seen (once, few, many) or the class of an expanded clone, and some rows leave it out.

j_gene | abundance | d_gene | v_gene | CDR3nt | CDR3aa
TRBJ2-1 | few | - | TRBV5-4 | TGTGCCAGCAGCGTATACCACAATGAGCAGTTCTTC | CASSVYHNEQFF
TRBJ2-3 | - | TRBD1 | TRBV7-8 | TGTGCCAGCAGCTTGTCCCCTCCAGTGACAGGGAGCACAGATACGCAGTATTTT | CASSLSPPVTGSTDTQYF
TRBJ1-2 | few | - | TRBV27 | TGTGCCAGCAGTTTTCAGGATCTATCAAAGGGGGGCTACACCTTC | CASSFQDLSKGGYTF
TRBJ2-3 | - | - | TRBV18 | TGTGCCAGCTCACCATCCCTCAATTTACTAAGCTCGACGGCGGGGAACACAGATACGCAGTATTTT | CASSPSLNLLSSTAGNTDTQYF
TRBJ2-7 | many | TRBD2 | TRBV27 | TGTGCCAGCAGTCCAAGGGTCCCGGGACTAGCGGGAGGCCTCGGTTACGAGCAGTACTTC | CASSPRVPGLAGGLGYEQYF
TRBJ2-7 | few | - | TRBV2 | TGTGCCAGCAGTGGCGGACTCGACTATCTCTCCTACGAGCAGTACTTC | CASSGGLDYLSYEQYF
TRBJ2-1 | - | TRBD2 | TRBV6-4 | TGTGCCAGCAGTGAAGGGACTAGCGGGAGCGGCGAGCAGTTCTTC | CASSEGTSGSGEQFF
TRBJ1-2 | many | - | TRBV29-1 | TGCAGCGTTATCGGGGAGCGGATGGATGGCTACACCTTC | CSVIGERMDGYTF
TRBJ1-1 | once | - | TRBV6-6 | TGTGCCAGCTCCCAAGACACTGAAGCTTTCTTT | CASSQDTEAFF
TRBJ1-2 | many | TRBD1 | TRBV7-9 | TGTGCCAGCAGCTTTTCGGGACAGGGGATTGTTTATGGCTACACCTTC | CASSFSGQGIVYGYTF
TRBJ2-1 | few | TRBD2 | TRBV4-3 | TGCGCCAGCAGTCAAGGGACTAGCGGGATAGGTGAGCAGTTCTTC | CASSQGTSGIGEQFF
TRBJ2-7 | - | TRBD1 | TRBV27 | TGTGCCAGCAGTTTATCATTGTTGAGGGGGCGCTACGAGCAGTACTTC | CASSLSLLRGRYEQYF
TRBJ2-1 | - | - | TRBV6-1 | TGTGCCAGCAGTGAACAAGGGGGGACCTCCTACAATGAGCAGTTCTTC | CASSEQGGTSYNEQFF
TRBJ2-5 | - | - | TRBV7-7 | TGTGCTAGCACTAGGGGGTGCCAAGAGACCCAGTACTTC | CASTRGCQETQYF
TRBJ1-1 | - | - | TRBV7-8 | TGTGCCAGCAGCCCGCGGGCCGAACCCTTGAACACTGAAGCTTTCTTT | CASSPRAEPLNTEAFF
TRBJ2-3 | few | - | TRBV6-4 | TGTGCCAGCAGTGAGGAGCCGAACCTTCACACAGATACGCAGTATTTT | CASSEEPNLHTDTQYF
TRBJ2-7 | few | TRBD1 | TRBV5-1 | TGCGCCAGCAGCCTCCGGGACAGGGCCCTCGAGCAGTACTTC | CASSLRDRALEQYF
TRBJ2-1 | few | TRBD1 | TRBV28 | TGTGCCAGTTGGACCCCCGGGACAGGGATCGATGAGCAGTTCTTC | CASWTPGTGIDEQFF
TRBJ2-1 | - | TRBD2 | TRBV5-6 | TGTGCCAGCAGCGCGGGGGGAGCGGGAGTAAGCAATGAGCAGTTCTTC | CASSAGGAGVSNEQFF
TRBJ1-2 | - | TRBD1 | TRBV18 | TGTGCCAGCTCGACCGGGACAGACTCCTCAGGCTACACCTTC | CASSTGTDSSGYTF
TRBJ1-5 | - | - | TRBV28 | TGTGCCAGCAGTTTATGGGCAGGGGTTCAGCCCCAGCATTTT | CASSLWAGVQPQHF
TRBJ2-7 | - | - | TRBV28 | TGTGCCAGCAGTTTCTCGGACTTCTCGGACTACGAGCAGTACTTC | CASSFSDFSDYEQYF
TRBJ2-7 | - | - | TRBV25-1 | TGTGCCAGCAGTCCGAGTAGGGACTCCTACGAGCAGTACTTC | CASSPSRDSYEQYF
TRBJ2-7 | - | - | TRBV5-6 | TGTGCCAGCAGCCCGACCGGAACCTCGTTTGCACACGAGCAGTACTTC | CASSPTGTSFAHEQYF
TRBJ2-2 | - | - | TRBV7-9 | TGTGCCAGCAGTCCTGCCGGGGAGCTGTTTTTT | CASSPAGELFF
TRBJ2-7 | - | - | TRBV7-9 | TGTGCCAGCAGCACCTTTAGCGGACCGGGGGAGCAGTACTTC | CASSTFSGPGEQYF
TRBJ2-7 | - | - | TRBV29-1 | TGCAGCGTTGAATTGGGTAAAGGTGGCTACGAGCAGTACTTC | CSVELGKGGYEQYF
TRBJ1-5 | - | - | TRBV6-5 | TGTGCCAGCAGTTACTCTGGGGTTAATCAGCCCCAGCATTTT | CASSYSGVNQPQHF
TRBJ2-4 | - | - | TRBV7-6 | TGTGCCAGCAGCCAAGAGACAGGGATGTCTTGGCGGGAGAGCGAAAACATTCAGTACTTC | CASSQETGMSWRESENIQYF
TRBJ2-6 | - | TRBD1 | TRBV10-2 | TGCGCCAGCCGTACAGGGGCCTCTGGGGCCAACGTCCTGACTTTC | CASRTGASGANVLTF
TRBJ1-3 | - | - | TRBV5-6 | TGTGCCAGCAGCTTGGTAGGGAACGGAGCTCTGGGCTCTGGAAACACCATATATTTT | CASSLVGNGALGSGNTIYF
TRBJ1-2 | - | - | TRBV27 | TGTGCCAGCAGTCCTACCTGGGGATTAGCTAACTATGGCTACACCTTC | CASSPTWGLANYGYTF
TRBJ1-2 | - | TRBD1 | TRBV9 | TGTGCCAGCAACAGACAGGGGATCTTAGAAGGCTACACCTTC | CASNRQGILEGYTF
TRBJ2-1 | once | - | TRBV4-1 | TGCGCCAGCAGCCAAGTTCAGGGGAGCTCCTACAATGAGCAGTTCTTC | CASSQVQGSSYNEQFF
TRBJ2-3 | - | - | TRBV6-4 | TGTGCCAGCAGTGCGGGAGAAGATACGCAGTATTTT | CASSAGEDTQYF